This T cell receptor beta chain was observed in a study of control samples from healthy donors and cancer patients. Some clones are missing from TCRdb's copy, which holds only in-frame ones; the method was immunoSEQ multiplex PCR. In the table there are fewer than 500,000 clones, 80% to 95% of which are singletons. The table lists this clone with a few counts. Germline V gene lookup returns CDR1 MDHEN and CDR2 SYDVKM. V dropped 6 bases and J dropped 4; count of bases not matched to a gene: 8. This CDR3 region has 14 residues. The chain employs TRBV28 and TRBJ1-2; TRBD1 matches at 7 bases. This TCR derives from a man aged 35-49 years with head and neck cancer. Sequencing was performed on PBMCs. CDR3 protein: CASRTTGDVYGYTF. The CDR3 DNA reads TGTGCCAGCAGGACTACAGGGGACGTCTATGGCTACACCTTC.